This paragraph covers one T cell receptor beta chain sequence. Its target is unknown. The CDR3 runs to 19 residues. V was pared by 4 bases and J by 5 bases, with 29 bases between. CDR1 is SEHNR and CDR2 is FQNEAQ in the germline V gene (reference sequence). Sorted subsets were amplified in replicate PCRs using 200 ng DNA, approximately 30,000 T cell genomes. Only in-frame clones appear in the TCRdb table, and some are missing; sequencing was by immunoSEQ multiplex PCR. The sample has about 1,800,000 clones, less than 95% seen once. This record belongs to a study of shared clonotypes between healthy human individuals. The study, taken as a whole, reports: Unshared clonotypes carried lower generation probabilities than those common to all four donors. Of the naive CD4 clonotypes, roughly 5% were shared across several donors.

Naive CD8 cells, CD45RO-negative and positively selected for CCR7, excluded terminally differentiated effector memory CD45RA+ cells. All of the donors resided in Nashville, Tennessee, and each was a Caucasian adult. Input material: naive CD8+ T cells sorted from blood. The clonotype originates from a man between 18 and 29 years old in good health. The J gene is TRBJ1-2, the V gene TRBV7-9, with D possibly being TRBD1 (6 bases). CDR3 nucleotide sequence: TGTGCCAGCAGCTCCACAAGCCAGCCGACAGGACCTGAGGTATATGGCTACACCTTC. Translated: CASSSTSQPTGPEVYGYTF. Full variable domain (rest looked up from reference TRBV7-9 and TRBJ1-2): DTGVSQNPRHKITKRGQNVTFRCDPISEHNRLYWYRQTLGQGPEFLTYFQNEAQLEKSRLLSDRFSAERPKGSFSTLEIQRTEQGDSAMYLCASSSTSQPTGPEVYGYTFGSGTRLTVV.